The 29 T cell receptor beta chains below come from one sample, sequenced in a study of memory CD4+ T cells and cytomegalovirus serostatus. The sort gate was single viable CD3+CD4+CD8-CD45RO+ cells for memory CD4+ T cells. The data were produced by immunoSEQ multiplex PCR, yet TCRdb's version contains in-frame clones alone and is incomplete. The sample lists approximately 41,000 clones, around 80% occurring once. The sequencing sample was made of memory CD4+ T cells from blood. All receptors come from an adult in good health and CMV-seronegative.

This clone is classed as medium-sized. The genes are TRBV9 and TRBJ2-2, with D tentatively TRBD1 or TRBD2 (6 bases each). Germline CDR1 SGDLS, CDR2 YYNGEE. The CDR3 spans 15 residues. With 0 bases removed from V and 7 bases from J, the gap between germline ends came to 13 bases. Here the CDR3 reads CASSVGAGGGGELFF. DNA for the CDR3: TGTGCCAGCAGCGTAGGGGCCGGGGGCGGCGGGGAGCTGTTTTTT. The variable domain in full, with the rest retrieved from reference TRBV9 and TRBJ2-2, is DSGVTQTPKHLITATGQRVTLRCSPRSGDLSVYWYQQSLDQGLQFLIQYYNGEERAKGNILERFSAQQFPDLHSELNLSSLELGDSALYFCASSVGAGGGGELFFGEGSRLTVL.

V gene TRBV5-1 combines with J gene TRBJ1-2; D is perhaps TRBD1 (6 bases). This CDR3 has 13 amino acids. The germline gives CDR1 SGHRS, CDR2 YFSETQ. Trimming left V 0 bases short and J 8 bases short, with 11 bases between. CDR3 in amino acids: CASSLDPTGGYTF. In nucleotides, the CDR3 is TGCGCCAGCAGCTTGGACCCGACAGGCGGCTACACCTTC. Filled out from reference TRBV5-1 and TRBJ1-2, the complete variable domain reads KAGVTQTPRYLIKTRGQQVTLSCSPISGHRSVSWYQQTPGQGLQFLFEYFSETQRNKGNFPGRFSGRQFSNSRSEMNVSTLELGDSALYLCASSLDPTGGYTFGSGTRLTVV.

The chain uses TRBV28 and TRBJ1-5, with TRBD1 identical over 9 bases. Germline assignment: CDR1 MDHEN and CDR2 SYDVKM. The CDR3 loop spans 15 amino acids. V was clipped by 6 bases and J by 3 bases; unmatched bases: 6. The CDR3 reads CASSWGQGLNQPQHF. DNA for the CDR3: TGTGCCAGCAGCTGGGGACAGGGCCTCAATCAGCCCCAGCATTTT.

The chain has TRBV28 and TRBJ2-5; 10 nucleotides agree with TRBD1. Trimming removed 5 bases from V and 13 bases from J; junction bases left unmatched: 10. Germline-derived CDR1 and CDR2 are MDHEN and SYDVKM. The CDR3 contains 13 residues. For the CDR3, the DNA is TGTGCCAGCAGTCTGTTGCGGGGACAGGGGAGGTACTTC. Residues: CASSLLRGQGRYF.

The rearrangement uses TRBV6-5 and TRBJ1-3, with D uncertain. V lost 3 bases to trimming and J lost 0 bases, with 12 bases between them. This CDR3 has 16 amino acids. Germline assignment: CDR1 MNHEY and CDR2 SVGAGI. Written as DNA, the CDR3 is TGTGCCAGCAGTTATTCGAGGCGCAGCTCTGGAAACACCATATATTTT. As protein: CASSYSRRSSGNTIYF.

The table lists this clone with a few counts. The chain links TRBV9 to TRBJ1-1; 7 nucleotides line up with TRBD1. V dropped 0 bases and J dropped 4; count of bases not matched to a gene: 0. Germline CDR1 SGDLS, CDR2 YYNGEE. There are 13 residues in the CDR3. The CDR3 DNA is TGTGCCAGCAGCGTAGACAGGGGCACTGAAGCTTTCTTT. Translation: CASSVDRGTEAFF. The complete variable domain, with remaining parts taken from reference TRBV9 and TRBJ1-1, reads DSGVTQTPKHLITATGQRVTLRCSPRSGDLSVYWYQQSLDQGLQFLIQYYNGEERAKGNILERFSAQQFPDLHSELNLSSLELGDSALYFCASSVDRGTEAFFGQGTRLTVV.

In this sample, this clone turned up a few times. This rearrangement joins TRBV5-1 to TRBJ1-1; TRBD1 matches at 8 bases. V lost 4 bases to trimming and J lost 1 base; unmatched junction nucleotides: 6. CDR1 is SGHRS, CDR2 YFSETQ, per germline. The CDR3 has 15 residues. The CDR3 bases are TGCGCCAGCAGCCGTTCAGGACAGGGGAACACTGAAGCTTTCTTT. It codes for CASSRSGQGNTEAFF.

This clone was seen more than once but under ten times. V usage is TRBV28 and J usage is TRBJ1-2; a possible D gene is TRBD1 (6 bases). With 4 bases removed from V and 7 bases from J, the gap between germline ends came to 10 bases. This CDR3 is 12 amino acids long. CDR1 MDHEN and CDR2 SYDVKM come from the germline V gene. CDR3 loop: CASSSQGSGYTF. CDR3 DNA sequence: TGTGCCAGCAGTTCACAGGGCTCTGGCTACACCTTC.

There are a few counts of this clone. This chain uses TRBV30 with TRBJ1-1; D gene uncertain. This CDR3 contains 12 residues. Germline V CDR1 and CDR2: GTSNPN, SVGIG (reference sequence). Trimming removed 2 bases at V and 2 bases at J, with 6 bases between. Written as DNA, the CDR3 is TGTGCCTGGAGTCAACTTAACACTGAAGCTTTCTTT. As protein: CAWSQLNTEAFF.

V and J are TRBV6-1 and TRBJ2-2, with D possibly TRBD1 on 5 matching bases. Trimming shortened V by 5 bases and J by 1 base, and 11 bases separated the two germline ends. CDR3 length: 15 amino acids. Germline V lookup: CDR1 MNHNS, CDR2 SASEGT. The chain's CDR3 is CASSPRTQNTGELFF. CDR3 bases: TGTGCCAGCAGTCCGAGGACACAGAACACCGGGGAGCTGTTTTTT.

This clone was seen just once. This chain uses TRBV6-1 with TRBJ2-7, with 7 positions matching TRBD1. The CDR3 spans 15 residues. V lost 4 bases and J lost 2; bases outside the gene matches: 8. Germline-derived CDR1 and CDR2 are MNHNS and SASEGT. The CDR3 DNA sequence: TGTGCCAGCAGTGTGACGACAGGGCGCCCCTACGAGCAGTACTTC. Amino acid sequence: CASSVTTGRPYEQYF.

V is TRBV30 and J is TRBJ1-2; unclear D gene. Germline loops: CDR1 GTSNPN, CDR2 SVGIG (reference sequence). Trimming removed 1 base at V and 3 bases at J, with 6 bases between. This CDR3 has 12 residues. The CDR3 loop is CAWSGAHYGYTF. CDR3 nucleotides: TGTGCCTGGAGTGGGGCCCACTATGGCTACACCTTC.

The chain employs TRBV12-2 and TRBJ2-3; the table assigns TRBD1, which was not confirmed against the DNA. TRBV12-2 is a pseudogene. The CDR3 contains 14 residues. CDR3 DNA sequence: TGTGCAAGTCGCTTAAGACAGCTCACAGATACGCAGTATTTT. It is translated as CASRLRQLTDTQYF.

V gene TRBV5-1 combines with J gene TRBJ2-7; 8 bases match TRBD1. V shed 1 base, J shed 3 bases, and the junction held 6 bases outside the gene matches. CDR3 length: 15 amino acids. Germline V CDR1 and CDR2: SGHRS, YFSETQ. CDR3 sequence: CASSLRGQALYEQYF. The CDR3 bases are TGCGCCAGCAGCTTGCGGGGACAGGCCCTCTACGAGCAGTACTTC.

The chain combines TRBV7-3 with TRBJ2-7; D is possibly TRBD1 or TRBD2 (5 bases each). Trimming took off 1 base at V and 2 bases at J, with 9 bases between the two ends. The CDR3 length is 14 residues. Germline assignment: CDR1 SGHTA and CDR2 FQGTGA. CDR3 protein: CASSLNGGPYEQYF. The CDR3 DNA reads as TGTGCCAGCAGCTTAAATGGGGGACCCTACGAGCAGTACTTC.

This clone was counted only a few times. J is TRBJ2-7 and V is TRBV28; a weak D match, TRBD1 (5 bases). The CDR3 runs 12 residues. The germline V gene encodes CDR1 MDHEN and CDR2 SYDVKM. V was shortened by 10 bases and J by 2 bases, with 12 bases between the two germline ends. The CDR3 region has the DNA TGTGCCACGCAGGGTCCAACCTACGAGCAGTACTTC. It translates to CATQGPTYEQYF.

V is TRBV7-9 and J is TRBJ2-1, with D perhaps TRBD2 (6 bases). CDR1 is SEHNR and CDR2 is FQNEAQ in the germline V gene (reference sequence). V lost 1 base, J lost 4 bases, and 8 bases lay in between. The CDR3 loop spans 14 amino acids. The CDR3 DNA follows: TGTGCCAGCAGCTTAGGGGGGACTTACAATGAGCAGTTCTTC. Amino acid sequence: CASSLGGTYNEQFF.

The chain couples TRBV11-1 to TRBJ2-2, with a possible D match to TRBD2 (5 bases). Trimming took off 1 base at V and 7 bases at J, with 10 bases between the two ends. CDR1 and CDR2 from the germline V gene are SGHAT and FQDESV (reference sequence). This CDR3 is 14 amino acids long. CDR3 sequence reads: CASSLGLSSGELFF. The CDR3 DNA is TGTGCCAGCAGCTTAGGACTAAGTAGCGGGGAGCTGTTTTTT.

The chain joins TRBV7-8 to TRBJ2-7, with a weak D call TRBD2 (5 bases). In germline, CDR1 is SGHVS, CDR2 FQNEAQ. The CDR3 sequence is 17 residues long. Trimming took off 1 base at V and 0 bases at J, with 16 bases between the two ends. DNA of the CDR3: TGTGCCAGCAGCTTAGGGCGACGCCGAGGGAGCTCCTACGAGCAGTACTTC. It is translated as CASSLGRRRGSSYEQYF.

The chain joins TRBV4-1 to TRBJ2-5; tentative D call: TRBD2 (6 bases). The V gene lost 5 bases and the J gene lost 0 bases, with 10 bases spanning the gap. Germline lookup yields CDR1 MGHRA and CDR2 YSYEKL. The CDR3 has 14 amino acids. The CDR3 reads CASSTRDYQETQYF. The CDR3 DNA reads as TGCGCCAGCAGCACCCGGGACTACCAAGAGACCCAGTACTTC.

The V and J genes are TRBV30 and TRBJ1-1; D remains unclear. Germline values: CDR1 GTSNPN, CDR2 SVGIG (reference sequence). The ends were cut back, 2 bases at V and 4 bases at J, with 14 bases in the middle. The CDR3 consists of 14 residues. Here the CDR3 DNA reads TGTGCCTGGAGTCCTTGGCCGATGAGCACTGAAGCTTTCTTT. It specifies CAWSPWPMSTEAFF.

This clone occurred a few times. The chain carries TRBV19 and TRBJ2-1, with 7 bases aligning to TRBD1. The germline gives CDR1 LNHDA, CDR2 SQIVND (reference sequence). V lost 4 bases and J lost 6; bases outside the gene matches: 12. The CDR3 runs 16 residues. The CDR3 protein is CASSRGFRDRTNEQFF. The CDR3 DNA sequence: TGTGCCAGTAGTAGGGGATTCCGGGACAGAACCAATGAGCAGTTCTTC.

This clone was found once. The J gene is TRBJ1-2, the V gene TRBV7-2; the match to TRBD1 covers 7 bases. This CDR3 region has 15 residues. Germline CDR1 reads SGHTA; CDR2 reads FQGNSA. The V gene end was trimmed by 2 bases and the J gene end by 7 bases; junction bases not matched to a gene: 10. The CDR3 region is CASSLMRQGSGGYTF. DNA for the CDR3: TGTGCCAGCAGCTTAATGAGACAGGGCTCGGGTGGCTACACCTTC.

This chain links TRBV30 with TRBJ1-1, with D possibly TRBD1 on 5 matching bases. V was clipped by 2 bases and J by 11 bases, with 15 bases between them. The CDR3 contains 12 residues. Germline V gene sequence: CDR1 GTSNPN, CDR2 SVGIG (reference sequence). CDR3 sequence (DNA): TGTGCCTGGAGTTATAGTCGGGGCAAGGCTTTCTTT. It specifies CAWSYSRGKAFF.

The chain combines TRBV28 with TRBJ1-2, with D uncertain. The CDR3 sequence is 14 residues long. Looked up from germline, CDR1 is MDHEN and CDR2 is SYDVKM. V was cut by 4 bases and J by 1 base, with 10 bases left in between. As DNA, the CDR3 is TGTGCCAGCAGTTCCCCGGCGGTTAACTATGGCTACACCTTC. As protein: CASSSPAVNYGYTF.

In this sample, this clone turned up once. The chain uses TRBV7-9 and TRBJ1-4; TRBD1 matches at 8 bases. The germline gives CDR1 SEHNR, CDR2 FQNEAQ (reference sequence). The CDR3 runs to 14 residues. V dropped 4 bases and J dropped 4; count of bases not matched to a gene: 2. The CDR3 DNA sequence: TGTGCCAGCAGCTGGACAGGGAGTAATGAAAAACTGTTTTTT. This encodes CASSWTGSNEKLFF.

The chain uses TRBV30 and TRBJ1-4; 9 bases line up with TRBD1. There are 19 residues in the CDR3. V lost 1 base to trimming and J lost 1 base; unmatched junction nucleotides: 13. Germline V gives CDR1 GTSNPN, CDR2 SVGIG (reference sequence). The DNA of the CDR3 is TGTGCCTGGAGTGGCGCAACGTGGGACAGGGAGGAAACTAATGAAAAACTGTTTTTT. Residues: CAWSGATWDREETNEKLFF.

V is TRBV28 and J is TRBJ2-1; 13 bases are shared with TRBD2. Germline CDR1 and CDR2: MDHEN and SYDVKM. J gave up 4 bases and V 6 bases, and 9 bases lay outside the gene matches. The CDR3 has 17 residues. The DNA for the CDR3 is TGTGCCAGCAGCCGACCCGGGACTAGCGGGGTTTACAATGAGCAGTTCTTC. It specifies CASSRPGTSGVYNEQFF.

This sequence joins TRBV9 and TRBJ1-2; D ambiguous. The CDR3 runs to 12 residues. Germline V gene sequence: CDR1 SGDLS, CDR2 YYNGEE. The V gene lost 4 bases and the J gene lost 3 bases, with 7 bases spanning the gap. CDR3 DNA sequence: TGTGCCAGCAGCCCTGATGACTATGGCTACACCTTC. This codes for CASSPDDYGYTF.